The sample holds a few counts of the clone carrying this T cell receptor (beta chain). The sample belongs to a study of blood T cell repertoires in COVID-19. Looking at the study overall: T cells, B-cell-depleted T cells, or PBMCs provided the cDNA or gDNA that served as material.

The germline V gene encodes CDR1 SGHNT and CDR2 YYREEE (reference sequence). CDR3 length equals 13 residues. V lost 1 base to trimming and J lost 5 bases, with 9 bases between them. Assay used: immunoSEQ multiplex PCR; TCRdb lists only in-frame clones, some missing. The table lists roughly 100,000 clones, roughly 87% of them singletons. The sample taken for sequencing was peripheral blood. V usage is TRBV5-4 and J usage is TRBJ1-1; D unresolved. The sequence derives from a human donor in a cohort sampled during active COVID-19. The CDR3 region has the DNA TGTGCCAGCAGCTTGTCCCGGGGTACTGAAGCTTTCTTT. Protein: CASSLSRGTEAFF.